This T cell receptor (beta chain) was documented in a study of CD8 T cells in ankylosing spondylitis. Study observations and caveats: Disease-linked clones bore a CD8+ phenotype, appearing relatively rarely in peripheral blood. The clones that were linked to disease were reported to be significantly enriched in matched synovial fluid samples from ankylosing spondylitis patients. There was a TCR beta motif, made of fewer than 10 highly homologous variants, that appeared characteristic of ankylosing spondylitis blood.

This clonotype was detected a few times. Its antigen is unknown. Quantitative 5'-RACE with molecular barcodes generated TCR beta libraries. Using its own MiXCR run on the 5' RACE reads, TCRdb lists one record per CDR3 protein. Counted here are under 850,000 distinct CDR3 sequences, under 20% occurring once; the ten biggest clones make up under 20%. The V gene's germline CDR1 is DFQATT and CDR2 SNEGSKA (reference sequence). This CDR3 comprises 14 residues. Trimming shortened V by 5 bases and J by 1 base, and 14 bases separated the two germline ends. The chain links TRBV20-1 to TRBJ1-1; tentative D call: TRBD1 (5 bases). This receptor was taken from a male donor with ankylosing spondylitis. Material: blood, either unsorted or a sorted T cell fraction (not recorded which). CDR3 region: CSASRDSGNTEAFF. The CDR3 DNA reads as TGCAGTGCTTCGAGGGACTCAGGGAACACTGAAGCTTTCTTT.